Many counts were recorded for the clone carrying this T cell receptor beta chain. What it binds is unknown. The record originates from a study of T-cell reconstitution after alpha-beta-depleted transplantation in children. The TCRbeta library incorporated unique molecular identifiers. TCRdb called the PCR reads again in MiXCR, with one record for every CDR3 protein. The sample includes around 300,000 distinct CDR3 sequences, roughly 8.2% of them seen just once. Overall study findings and caveats: Expanded graft clones, several hundred of them, were reportedly the source of alpha-beta T cells about two months after transplant. The high TCRbeta diversity at day 60 in some patients came from surviving recipient T cells and thymic progenitors. A year had passed since transplant, and T-cell counts and diversity by then came mostly from newly produced T cells.

CDR3 length equals 16 residues. The trim removed 2 bases at V and 6 bases at J, leaving 11 bases unmatched. Germline V gene sequence: CDR1 DFQATT, CDR2 SNEGSKA (reference sequence). This TCR was sampled from a female patient aged 2 to 10 who had a stem cell transplant for Fanconi anemia, so the T cells may come from the graft donor. The chain has TRBV20-1 and TRBJ2-1; 9 nucleotides align to TRBD1. Source: peripheral blood, taken 360 days after TCRalphabeta/CD19-depleted stem cell transplant. CDR3 in DNA: TGCAGTGCTAGATATAGGTCGACAGGGGGTAGCAATGAGCAGTTCTTC. Protein sequence: CSARYRSTGGSNEQFF.